This T cell receptor beta chain originates from a study of CD8 T cells in Susac syndrome. Study context: When their blood was taken, the Susac syndrome patients had either not yet had any therapy, were taking corticosteroids, or were taking intravenous immunoglobulin alone.

RNA totalling roughly 0.45 to 1 ug underwent reverse transcription with random hexamers. TCRdb analysed the immunoSEQ multiplex PCR reads with MiXCR anew, one entry per CDR3 protein. The sample lists under 200,000 distinct CDR3 sequences; approximately 94% were seen once. The CDR3 loop spans 12 amino acids. Between the trimmed V and J ends, which lost 6 bases and 1 base, there was a span of 6 bases. The germline V gene has CDR1 MNHEY and CDR2 SVGAGI. Material for sequencing was CD4+ T cells from PBMCs. The chain is built from TRBV6-5 and TRBJ1-1; no clear D. This clonotype was sampled from a human donor with Susac syndrome. CDR3 sequence reads: CASSQGNTEAFF. CDR3 sequence (DNA): TGTGCCAGCAGCCAAGGGAACACTGAAGCTTTCTTT.